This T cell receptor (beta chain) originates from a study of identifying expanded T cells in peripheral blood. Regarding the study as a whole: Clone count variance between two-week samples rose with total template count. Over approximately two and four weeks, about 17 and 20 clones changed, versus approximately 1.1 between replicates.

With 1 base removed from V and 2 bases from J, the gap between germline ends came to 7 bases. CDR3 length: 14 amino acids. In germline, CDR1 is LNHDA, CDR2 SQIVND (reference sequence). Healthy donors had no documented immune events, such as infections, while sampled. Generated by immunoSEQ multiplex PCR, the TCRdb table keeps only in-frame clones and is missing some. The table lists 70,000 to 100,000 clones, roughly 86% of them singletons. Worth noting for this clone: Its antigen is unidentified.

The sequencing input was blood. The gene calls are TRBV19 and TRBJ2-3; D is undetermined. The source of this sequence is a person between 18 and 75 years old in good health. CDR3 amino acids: CASSIGADTDTQYF. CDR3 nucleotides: TGTGCCAGTAGTATAGGAGCAGACACAGATACGCAGTATTTT. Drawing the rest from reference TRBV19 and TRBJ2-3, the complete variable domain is DGGITQSPKYLFRKEGQNVTLSCEQNLNHDAMYWYRQDPGQGLRLIYYSQIVNDFQKGDIAEGYSVSREKKESFPLTVTSAQKNPTAFYLCASSIGADTDTQYFGPGTRLTVL.